This is a list of T cell receptor beta chains from one sample in a study of T-cell reconstitution after alpha-beta-depleted transplantation in children. Each CDR3 protein is one row after TCRdb ran MiXCR on the PCR reads. There are roughly 500,000 distinct CDR3 sequences in the sample; around a third occur only once, and around 2.5% lies in the top ten. This specimen was PBMCs from the stem cell graft donor, taken from the stem cell graft. All receptors derive from a human donor who donated a stem cell graft to a child with aplastic anemia. CDR3s include the opening cysteine and the closing phenylalanine or tryptophan. Each record gives: V gene, clone size, D gene, J gene, CDR3 DNA, CDR3 protein. D genes are given only for firm matches. Only part of the rows carry a size: once, few, many, or a class if the clone is expanded.

v_call: TRBV6-2/TRBV6-3
clone_size: few
d_call: NA
j_call: TRBJ2-7
cdr3_nt: TGTGCCTCTATACGCGGAGGGGAGGCCTACGAGCAGTACTTC
cdr3_aa: CASIRGGEAYEQYF

v_call: TRBV29-1
clone_size: NA
d_call: TRBD1
j_call: TRBJ2-5
cdr3_nt: TGCAGCGTCGAGGGACAGGGAGTGTTAGAGACCCAGTACTTC
cdr3_aa: CSVEGQGVLETQYF

v_call: TRBV7-2
clone_size: NA
d_call: TRBD1
j_call: TRBJ1-6
cdr3_nt: TGTGCCAGCAGCTCGTATCCGGGACAGGATAATTCACCCCTCCACTTT
cdr3_aa: CASSSYPGQDNSPLHF

v_call: TRBV15
clone_size: NA
d_call: TRBD2
j_call: TRBJ2-3
cdr3_nt: TGTGCCACCAGCAGAGATAGAGGACTAGCGGCAGATACGCAGTATTTT
cdr3_aa: CATSRDRGLAADTQYF

v_call: TRBV12-3/TRBV12-4
clone_size: few
d_call: TRBD1
j_call: TRBJ2-1
cdr3_nt: TGTGCCAGCAGCGTTGGGACAGGGAATTACAATGAGCAGTTCTTC
cdr3_aa: CASSVGTGNYNEQFF

v_call: TRBV6-5
clone_size: NA
d_call: TRBD1
j_call: TRBJ2-1
cdr3_nt: TGTGCCAGCAGTTACCCCGGGACAGGGGTTTATGAGCAGTTCTTC
cdr3_aa: CASSYPGTGVYEQFF

v_call: TRBV5-1
clone_size: NA
d_call: NA
j_call: TRBJ2-1
cdr3_nt: TGCGCCAGCAGCTTTGAGAGGCATGCGGGGAATGAGCAGTTCTTC
cdr3_aa: CASSFERHAGNEQFF

v_call: TRBV5-1
clone_size: NA
d_call: NA
j_call: TRBJ2-7
cdr3_nt: TGCGCCAGCAGCTTAGAGGGATTGGTCTACGAGCAGTACTTC
cdr3_aa: CASSLEGLVYEQYF

v_call: TRBV30
clone_size: few
d_call: TRBD2
j_call: TRBJ2-1
cdr3_nt: TGTGCCTGGAGGCCCGGGACTAGCGTATACAATGAGCAGTTCTTC
cdr3_aa: CAWRPGTSVYNEQFF

v_call: TRBV5-1
clone_size: NA
d_call: TRBD1
j_call: TRBJ1-5
cdr3_nt: TGCGCCAGCAGCACCGGACAGGAAGGTCAGCCCCAGCATTTT
cdr3_aa: CASSTGQEGQPQHF

v_call: TRBV28
clone_size: NA
d_call: NA
j_call: TRBJ2-7
cdr3_nt: TGTGCCAGCAGTACAGGGCTCTACGAGCAGTACTTC
cdr3_aa: CASSTGLYEQYF

v_call: TRBV30
clone_size: few
d_call: TRBD1
j_call: TRBJ1-1
cdr3_nt: TGTGCCTGGAGTGGATCGACAGGGCGGAACACTGAAGCTTTCTTT
cdr3_aa: CAWSGSTGRNTEAFF

v_call: TRBV24-1
clone_size: NA
d_call: NA
j_call: TRBJ2-3
cdr3_nt: TGTGCCACCAGTCTATCACCGGACCCGAGGCAGTATTTT
cdr3_aa: CATSLSPDPRQYF

v_call: TRBV9
clone_size: NA
d_call: NA
j_call: TRBJ2-2
cdr3_nt: TGTGCCAGCAGCGTGGGAGTAACTAGTGCCGGGGAGCTGTTTTTT
cdr3_aa: CASSVGVTSAGELFF

v_call: TRBV20-1
clone_size: NA
d_call: NA
j_call: TRBJ1-5
cdr3_nt: TGCAGTGCTTCAAGGGGTAGGGGGACGACTCAGCCCCAGCATTTT
cdr3_aa: CSASRGRGTTQPQHF

v_call: TRBV3-1
clone_size: NA
d_call: NA
j_call: TRBJ2-3
cdr3_nt: TGTGCCAGCAGCCAGATACAGGGAAACACGCAGTATTTT
cdr3_aa: CASSQIQGNTQYF

v_call: TRBV20-1
clone_size: NA
d_call: NA
j_call: TRBJ2-7
cdr3_nt: TGCAGCGTACAGGGCGACTACGAGCAGTACTTC
cdr3_aa: CSVQGDYEQYF

v_call: TRBV5-1
clone_size: few
d_call: NA
j_call: TRBJ1-5
cdr3_nt: TGCGCCAGCAGCTTGGGATGGGGAGAGGAGCCCCAGCATTTT
cdr3_aa: CASSLGWGEEPQHF

v_call: TRBV4-2
clone_size: NA
d_call: TRBD1
j_call: TRBJ1-4
cdr3_nt: TGTGCCAGCAGCCAAGCTGGAGGGGGCGAAATAGCTAATGAAAAACTGTTTTTT
cdr3_aa: CASSQAGGGEIANEKLFF

v_call: TRBV28
clone_size: NA
d_call: TRBD2
j_call: TRBJ2-1
cdr3_nt: TGTGCCAGCAGTTTCGCCCTAGCGGGAGGGGGGAATGAGCAGTTCTTC
cdr3_aa: CASSFALAGGGNEQFF

v_call: TRBV7-2
clone_size: few
d_call: TRBD2
j_call: TRBJ2-3
cdr3_nt: TGTGCCAGCAGCTATCCGACTAGCGGGACAGATACGCAGTATTTT
cdr3_aa: CASSYPTSGTDTQYF

v_call: TRBV15
clone_size: once
d_call: NA
j_call: TRBJ1-5
cdr3_nt: TGTGCCACCAGCAGAGATAACAGTGCCCAGCATTTT
cdr3_aa: CATSRDNSAQHF